This T cell receptor (beta chain) was sequenced in a study of cytomegalovirus exposure and HLA in healthy donors. Study results and caveats: DRB1 showed the most TCR associations and HLA-C the fewest in a later analysis, as rates varied by HLA locus. Common viral pathogens seemed to be connected with several of the most significant clusters, according to a later analysis. Presence/absence analyses treated sequencing depth as roughly uniform across donors.

As regards this clone: Its antigen is undetermined.

The primer mix had 60 Vbeta and 13 Jbeta primers. The table came from immunoSEQ multiplex PCR; TCRdb's copy has only in-frame clones and leaves some out. The table records 100,000 to 150,000 clones, 82% of them present only once. The sequencing input was PBMCs. This TCR was recovered from a male donor in good health and CMV-seropositive.

The CDR3 bases are TGTGCCTGGAGTGTAAGCGGCTACGAGCAGTACTTC. Translating it yields CAWSVSGYEQYF. The genes are TRBV30 and TRBJ2-7, with D possibly matching TRBD2 (5 bases). CDR1 and CDR2 from the germline V gene are GTSNPN and SVGIG (reference sequence). Trimming took 0 bases from V and 3 from J, leaving 6 bases between them. The CDR3 sequence is 12 residues long.